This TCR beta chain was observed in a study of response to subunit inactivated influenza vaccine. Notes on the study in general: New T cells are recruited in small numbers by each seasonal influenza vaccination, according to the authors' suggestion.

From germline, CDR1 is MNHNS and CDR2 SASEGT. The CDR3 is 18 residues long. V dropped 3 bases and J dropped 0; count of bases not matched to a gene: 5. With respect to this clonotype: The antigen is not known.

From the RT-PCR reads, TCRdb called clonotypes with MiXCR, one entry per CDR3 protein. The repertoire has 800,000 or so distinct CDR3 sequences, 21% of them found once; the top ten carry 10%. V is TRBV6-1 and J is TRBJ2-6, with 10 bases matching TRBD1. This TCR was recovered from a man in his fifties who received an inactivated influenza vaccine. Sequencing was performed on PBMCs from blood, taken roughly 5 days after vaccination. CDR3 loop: CASSEGQGTFSGANVLTF. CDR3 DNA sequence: TGTGCCAGCAGTGAGGGACAGGGGACCTTCTCTGGGGCCAACGTCCTGACTTTC.